The 10 T cell receptor beta chains in this list originate from one sample, sequenced in a study of OX40 agonist ivuxolimab in advanced cancers. Profiling relied on immunoSEQ multiplex PCR, and the TCRdb table lists in-frame clones only, not all of them. The sample lists some 10,000 clones, about 84% seen once, with about 9.4% in the top ten. The sequencing here drew on CD4+ or CD8+ T cells sorted from blood, taken in a trial of the OX40 agonist ivuxolimab. These receptors all come from an adult with an advanced solid tumor such as melanoma, head and neck, liver or kidney cancer.

This clone is medium-sized by share. The rearrangement joins TRBV18 to TRBJ1-4; 8 bases align to TRBD1. CDR1 and CDR2 (germline): KGHSH, LQKENI. This CDR3 has 16 residues. V lost 3 bases to trimming and J lost 7 bases; unmatched junction nucleotides: 10. CDR3 sequence reads: CASSPLEDREGEKLFF. CDR3 DNA: TGTGCCAGCTCACCCCTGGAGGACAGGGAGGGTGAAAAACTGTTTTTT.

The chain has TRBV27 and TRBJ1-1; D call uncertain. Germline values: CDR1 MNHEY, CDR2 SMNVEV (reference sequence). V was cut by 5 bases and J by 3 bases, with 10 bases left in between. The CDR3 extends over 13 amino acids. The CDR3 spells CASSHVGDTEAFF. For the CDR3, the DNA is TGTGCCAGCAGTCACGTCGGGGACACTGAAGCTTTCTTT.

The chain uses TRBV28 and TRBJ1-5; D ambiguous. The CDR3 covers 10 residues. Germline V gene sequence: CDR1 MDHEN, CDR2 SYDVKM. The ends were cut back, 4 bases at V and 11 bases at J, with 6 bases in the middle. CDR3: CASSSTAQHF. As DNA, the CDR3 is TGTGCCAGCAGTTCTACGGCCCAGCATTTT.

The V call is TRBV29-1, the J call TRBJ2-3, with D unclear. V gave up 6 bases and J gave up 2 bases, with 12 bases separating them. Looked up from germline, CDR1 is SQVTM and CDR2 is ANQGSEA. The CDR3 loop spans 13 amino acids. As DNA, the CDR3 is TGCAGCGTGAATACATATACCACAGATACGCAGTATTTT. This translates into CSVNTYTTDTQYF.

This chain joins TRBV7-6 and TRBJ2-6; no clear D gene. The ends were cut back, 0 bases at V and 0 bases at J, with 6 bases in the middle. Germline loops: CDR1 SGHVS, CDR2 FNYEAQ. The CDR3 sequence is 16 residues long. CDR3 region: CASSLAVSSGANVLTF. In nucleotides, the CDR3 is TGTGCCAGCAGCTTAGCGGTCAGCTCTGGGGCCAACGTCCTGACTTTC.

This chain links TRBV6-5 with TRBJ2-5; 13 bases line up with TRBD2. V gave up 5 bases and J gave up 5 bases; unmatched junction bases: 5. This CDR3 has 15 residues. Per germline, CDR1 MNHEY and CDR2 SVGAGI. CDR3 residues: CASSVLAGGLETQYF. CDR3 coding DNA: TGTGCCAGCAGTGTACTAGCGGGAGGGCTGGAGACCCAGTACTTC.

V usage is TRBV4-2 and J usage is TRBJ2-7; D is perhaps TRBD1 (6 bases). The germline gives CDR1 LGHNA, CDR2 YNFKEQ. Between the trimmed V and J ends, which lost 4 bases and 1 base, there was a span of 20 bases. This CDR3 is built from 17 residues. The CDR3 DNA follows: TGTGCCAGCAGCCCACGCCCCTTGGGACATCTGTCCTACGAGCAGTACTTC. Its protein product is CASSPRPLGHLSYEQYF.

The chain carries TRBV29-1 and TRBJ1-4, with 7 bases matching TRBD1. This CDR3 spans 13 amino acids. J lost 3 bases, V lost 5 bases, and 3 bases had no gene match. The germline V gene encodes CDR1 SQVTM and CDR2 ANQGSEA. The CDR3 DNA reads TGCAGCGTTCGCCAGGGGGCTAATGAAAAACTGTTTTTT. The encoded protein is CSVRQGANEKLFF.

This chain connects TRBV7-9 to TRBJ2-3; the match to TRBD1 covers 10 bases. CDR1 SEHNR and CDR2 FQNEAQ come from the germline V gene (reference sequence). The CDR3 loop spans 14 amino acids. J was trimmed by 8 bases and V by 5 bases; bases with no gene match: 7. The CDR3 loop is CASSGDRGRGTQYF. The DNA of the CDR3 is TGTGCCAGCAGCGGAGACAGGGGGCGAGGTACGCAGTATTTT.

Points on this clone: Other DNA sequences in this specimen translate into the identical CDR3. V and J are TRBV6-5 and TRBJ2-5, with D hard to call. The CDR3 contains 13 residues. The germline V and J ends were trimmed by 2 bases and 5 bases, with 9 bases remaining between them. Germline V lookup: CDR1 MNHEY, CDR2 SVGAGI. CDR3 sequence: CASSYSDGETQYF. As DNA, the CDR3 is TGTGCCAGCAGTTACAGCGACGGTGAGACCCAGTACTTC.